The clone carrying this TCR beta chain has a handful of counts. Antigen: not known. The data were taken from a study of T cell repertoires in cytomegalovirus infection. Study information: Epitope selection comprised recently identified HLA-C-restricted CMV epitopes and well-studied HLA-B-restricted CMV epitopes. Findings and caveats of the study: Using cumulative public TCR beta family frequency, the authors identified those who carried CMV together with the relevant HLA. It was HLA-C-restricted CMV-specific TCR beta clonotypes that dominated the response ex vivo.

TCRdb redid the calling of the reads with MiXCR, one entry per CDR3 protein. Among 450,000 to 600,000 distinct CDR3 sequences, approximately 40% were seen once, and the ten largest hold around two fifths. Per germline, CDR1 SGHNT and CDR2 YYREEE (reference sequence). With 1 base removed from V and 2 bases from J, the gap between germline ends came to 10 bases. This CDR3 region has 14 residues. The source of this sequence is a human donor in good health (CMV status not recorded). Some clones in this sample may be carry-over from other donors' samples. The J gene is TRBJ2-7, the V gene TRBV5-4; D is possibly TRBD1 or TRBD2 (5 bases each). This material consisted of cultured PBMCs, taken from culture after CMV antigen stimulation. CDR3: CASSLWGPAYEQYF. CDR3 nucleotides: TGTGCCAGCAGCTTGTGGGGACCTGCCTACGAGCAGTACTTC.